This T cell receptor (beta chain) derives from a study of T cell responses to AZD1222 COVID-19 vaccine. The germline CDR1 and CDR2 sequences are LGHDT and YNNKEL (reference sequence). CDR3 length: 16 amino acids. J gave up 6 bases and V 0 bases, and 8 bases lay outside the gene matches. Whole-study results and caveats: Distributed over spike, vaccine-associated CD4 TCRs predominated at 160-218 and 743-854. Donor demographics were predominantly white British with a female majority; clonal diversity may be underestimated.

Here immunoSEQ multiplex PCR was the method, and the copy in TCRdb shows in-frame clones only, minus some. The sample holds about 73,000 clones, around 88% seen once. Notes on this clone: As yet, its antigen is unknown.

Sequenced here: peripheral blood, sampled on day 0 of AZD1222 vaccination. This receptor was identified in an adult in good health. This chain links TRBV3-1 (or the pseudogene TRBV3-2) with TRBJ2-3, with 8 nucleotides matching TRBD2. CDR3 DNA sequence: TGTGCCAGCAGCCAAGAACCGGGGGGGGCACCGGATACGCAGTATTTT. Translation: CASSQEPGGAPDTQYF.